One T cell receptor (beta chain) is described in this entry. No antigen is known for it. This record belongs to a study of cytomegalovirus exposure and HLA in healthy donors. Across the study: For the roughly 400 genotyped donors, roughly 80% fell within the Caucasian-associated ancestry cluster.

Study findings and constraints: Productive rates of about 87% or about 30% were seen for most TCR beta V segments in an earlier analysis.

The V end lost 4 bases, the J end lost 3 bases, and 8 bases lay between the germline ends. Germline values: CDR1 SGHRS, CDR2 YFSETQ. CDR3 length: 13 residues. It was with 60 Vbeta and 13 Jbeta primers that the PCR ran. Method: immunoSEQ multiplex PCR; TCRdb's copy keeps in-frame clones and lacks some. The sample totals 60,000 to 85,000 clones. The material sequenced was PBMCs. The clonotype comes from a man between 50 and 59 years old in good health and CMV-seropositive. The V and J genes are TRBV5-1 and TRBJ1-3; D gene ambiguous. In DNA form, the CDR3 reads TGCGCCAGCAGCCAGGAGGATGGAAACACCATATATTTT. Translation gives CASSQEDGNTIYF.